The clone carrying this TCR beta chain was counted a few times. Its antigen is not identified. The data belong to a study of blood T cells in healthy people across ages. For the second PCR, which ran for about 6 to 11 cycles, a sample-barcoded 5' primer and a J-beta primer mix were used. Through a template-switch adaptor with 12 random nucleotides, each cDNA molecule received a tag. TCRdb re-called the 5' RACE reads with MiXCR, one entry per CDR3 protein. The table includes hundreds of thousands of distinct CDR3 sequences, 35% to 50% detected once. Peripheral blood was drawn, roughly 10 milliliters per donor. In each sample, at least 6 million PBMCs were isolated. This CDR3 has 14 amino acids. Germline lookup yields CDR1 DFQATT and CDR2 SNEGSKA (reference sequence). Trimming took 3 bases from V and 9 from J, leaving 18 bases between them. Notes on the study in general: TCR beta diversity was tightly associated with the proportion of naive T cells.

Sequencing input: blood. This sequence joins TRBV20-1 and TRBJ2-1, with D perhaps matching TRBD2 (5 bases). This TCR came from an elderly man in good health. The CDR3 coding sequence is TGCAGTGCTAGTATTCTAGCTCACTCAGGTGAGCAGTTCTTC. It specifies CSASILAHSGEQFF.